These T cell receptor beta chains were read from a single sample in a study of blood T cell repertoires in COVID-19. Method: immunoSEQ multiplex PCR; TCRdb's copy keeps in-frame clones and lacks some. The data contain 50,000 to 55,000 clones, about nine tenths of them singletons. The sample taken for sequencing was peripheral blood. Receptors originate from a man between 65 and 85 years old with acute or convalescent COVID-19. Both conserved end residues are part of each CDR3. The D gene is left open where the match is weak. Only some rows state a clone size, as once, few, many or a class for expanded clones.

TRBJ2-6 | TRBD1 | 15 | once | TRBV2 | TGTGCCAGCAGGGGACAGGTTCTCGGGGCCAACGTCCTGACTTTC | CASRGQVLGANVLTF
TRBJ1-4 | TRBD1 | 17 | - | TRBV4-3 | TGCGCCAGCAGCCAAGGACAGGGGATGGGGCTTAGTGAAAAACTGTTTTTT | CASSQGQGMGLSEKLFF
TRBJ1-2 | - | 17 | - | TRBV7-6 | TGTGCCAGCAGCCCTAGAAACGTTGGATGGGGCCACTATGGCTACACCTTC | CASSPRNVGWGHYGYTF
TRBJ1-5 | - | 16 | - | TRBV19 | TGTGCCAGTATCCCTGGGGGGGTCTTTAGCAATCAGCCCCAGCATTTT | CASIPGGVFSNQPQHF
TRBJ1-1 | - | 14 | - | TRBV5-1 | TGCGCCAGCAGCTTACAGGTTGTGAACACTGAAGCTTTCTTT | CASSLQVVNTEAFF
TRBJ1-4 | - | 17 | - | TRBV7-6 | TGTGCCAGCAGCTTAGGTCATGGTGGTCTGAGAAATGAAAAACTGTTTTTT | CASSLGHGGLRNEKLFF
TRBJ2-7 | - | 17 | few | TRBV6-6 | TGTGCCAGCAGTCATCCCATTGTGGGGCGAAGCTCCTACGAGCAGTACTTC | CASSHPIVGRSSYEQYF
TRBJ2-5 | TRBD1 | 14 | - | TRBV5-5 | TGTGCCAGCAGCCCACGGACAGGGGAAGAGACCCAGTACTTC | CASSPRTGEETQYF
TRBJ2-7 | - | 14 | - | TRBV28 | TGTGCCAGCAGACGCGGTGGCATCTCCTACGAGCAGTACTTC | CASRRGGISYEQYF
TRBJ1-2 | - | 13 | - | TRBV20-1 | TGCAGTGCTAGTCTCTCGGTGGAGTATGGCTACACCTTC | CSASLSVEYGYTF
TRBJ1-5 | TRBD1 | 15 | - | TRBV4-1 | TGCGCCAGCAGCCAAGAGGGGACAGGAAAACAGCCCCAGCATTTT | CASSQEGTGKQPQHF
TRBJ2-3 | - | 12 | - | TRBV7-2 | TGTGCCAGCAGCTCTGTCCGGGATACGCAGTATTTT | CASSSVRDTQYF
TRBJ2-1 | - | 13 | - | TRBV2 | TGTGCCAGCAGTGTCACAGGGATCAATGAGCAGTTCTTC | CASSVTGINEQFF
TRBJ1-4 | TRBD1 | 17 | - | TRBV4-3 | TGCGCCAGCAGCCATCATCTGATACAGGGGGCGCGTGAAAAACTGTTTTTT | CASSHHLIQGAREKLFF
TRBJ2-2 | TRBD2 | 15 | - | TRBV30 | TGTGCCTGGAGTGGGACTAGCGGGACTATCGGGGAGCTGTTTTTT | CAWSGTSGTIGELFF
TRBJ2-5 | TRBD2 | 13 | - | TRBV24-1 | TGTGCCACCACGGGAAATAGCGGGGAGACCCAGTACTTC | CATTGNSGETQYF
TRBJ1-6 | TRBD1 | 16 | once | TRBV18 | TGTGCCAGCTCACCGGCCAAGCGACAGGGGGACTCACCCCTCCACTTT | CASSPAKRQGDSPLHF
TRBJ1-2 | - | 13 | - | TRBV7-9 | TGTGCCAGCAGCAGCATACTGGGGAGTGGCTACACCTTC | CASSSILGSGYTF
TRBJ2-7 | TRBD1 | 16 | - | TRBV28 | TGTGCCAGCAGTTACGGGGGACAGGGAATATCCTACGAGCAGTACTTC | CASSYGGQGISYEQYF
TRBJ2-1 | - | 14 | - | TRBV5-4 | TGTGCCAGCAGCCCATCTAGCTCCTACAATGAGCAGTTCTTC | CASSPSSSYNEQFF
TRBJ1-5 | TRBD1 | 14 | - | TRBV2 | TGTGCCAGCAGGACGACAGGGGGCAGTCAGCCCCAGCATTTT | CASRTTGGSQPQHF
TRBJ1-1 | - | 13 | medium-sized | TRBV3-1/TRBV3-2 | TGTGCCAGCAGTTACGGGTTGAACACTGAAGCTTTCTTT | CASSYGLNTEAFF